This passage covers 29 T cell receptor beta chains from one sample sequenced in a study of response to subunit inactivated influenza vaccine. TCRdb redid the calling of the RT-PCR reads with MiXCR, one entry per CDR3 protein. This sample carries around 650,000 distinct CDR3 sequences, around a sixth of them seen once, and the ten largest clones take under 14%. This specimen was PBMCs from blood, taken 12 days after vaccination. These receptors all come from a man over 45 who received an inactivated influenza vaccine.

This clonotype was observed a few times. This sequence joins TRBV6-5 and TRBJ2-4; D not resolved. This CDR3 has 14 amino acids. Deletions cut 0 bases from V and 7 bases from J, with 10 bases between. In germline, CDR1 is MNHEY, CDR2 SVGAGI. CDR3 amino acids: CASSYSPKTNIQYF. DNA of the CDR3: TGTGCCAGCAGTTACTCGCCAAAGACGAACATTCAGTACTTC.

The V gene is TRBV27, the J gene TRBJ2-2; 10 positions match TRBD2. Germline V gene lookup returns CDR1 MNHEY and CDR2 SMNVEV (reference sequence). V dropped 4 bases and J dropped 7; count of bases not matched to a gene: 9. The CDR3 runs 16 residues. This CDR3 reads CASSYLSGRANGELFF. Written as DNA, the CDR3 is TGTGCCAGCAGTTACCTAAGCGGGAGGGCCAACGGGGAGCTGTTTTTT.

The chain links TRBV2 to TRBJ2-2; the D gene is possibly TRBD1 (6 bases). This CDR3 is built from 18 residues. The ends were cut back, 10 bases at V and 2 bases at J, with 26 bases in the middle. CDR1 SNHLY and CDR2 FYNNEI come from the germline V gene. In nucleotides, the CDR3 is TGTGCCACTCTTGCGTTCCGGGACAATGCCTTTAACACCGGGGAGCTGTTTTTT. Translation: CATLAFRDNAFNTGELFF.

The chain uses TRBV2 and TRBJ2-7; 10 bases align to TRBD2. Germline assignment: CDR1 SNHLY and CDR2 FYNNEI. The CDR3 length is 13 residues. The ends lost 10 bases at V and 5 bases at J; junction bases unmatched: 8. The CDR3 nucleotides read TGTGCCACCAAACTAGCGGGGCGGGACGAGCAGTACTTC. Translated: CATKLAGRDEQYF.

J is TRBJ2-1 and V is TRBV5-1, with 7 bases matching TRBD2. The V gene's germline CDR1 is SGHRS and CDR2 YFSETQ. There are 17 residues in the CDR3. Unmatched junction bases numbered 12, after V lost 0 bases and J lost 6 bases. In DNA form, the CDR3 reads TGCGCCAGCAGCTTGGAGGTCGGCGGGAGTTGGGTCAATGAGCAGTTCTTC. Protein product: CASSLEVGGSWVNEQFF.

At least ten counts were recorded for this clonotype. The rearrangement links TRBV7-2 to TRBJ1-1; the D gene is possibly TRBD1 (5 bases). This CDR3 is built from 13 residues. Per the germline V gene, CDR1 is SGHTA and CDR2 is FQGNSA. The V gene lost 5 bases and the J gene lost 2 bases, with 9 bases spanning the gap. The CDR3 sequence is CASSLQGNTEAFF. In DNA, the CDR3 is TGTGCCAGCAGCCTCCAGGGAAACACTGAAGCTTTCTTT.

This clonotype has more than one count but fewer than ten. The V call is TRBV4-2, the J call TRBJ2-7; D not resolved. This CDR3 region has 15 residues. The V end was cut by 0 bases, the J end by 0 bases, with 9 bases between. The V gene's germline CDR1 is LGHNA and CDR2 YNFKEQ. The chain's CDR3 is CASSQDGFRSYEQYF. CDR3 sequence (DNA): TGTGCCAGCAGCCAAGATGGGTTCCGCTCCTACGAGCAGTACTTC.

Only a few counts were recorded for this clonotype. The chain uses TRBV7-2 and TRBJ2-7; 8 bases agree with TRBD2. The CDR3 is 15 amino acids. Germline V gene sequence: CDR1 SGHTA, CDR2 FQGNSA. V lost 5 bases, J lost 5 bases, and 11 bases stayed unmatched. The CDR3 DNA follows: TGTGCCAGCAGCCTAGTAGCGGGAAGGGCCGACGAGCAGTACTTC. Amino acids: CASSLVAGRADEQYF.

This chain uses TRBV30 with TRBJ2-5, with D hard to call. The germline V and J ends were trimmed by 4 bases and 5 bases, with 17 bases remaining between them. The V gene's germline CDR1 is GTSNPN and CDR2 SVGIG (reference sequence). This CDR3 spans 14 amino acids. The CDR3 DNA sequence: TGTGCCTGGAAGGGTCTGGGCTTTCTTGAGACCCAGTACTTC. Residues: CAWKGLGFLETQYF.

This clonotype was recorded at least ten times. The chain recombines TRBV12-3 or TRBV12-4 with TRBJ2-3; TRBD2 might be the D (6 bases). V shed 4 bases and J shed 2 bases, with 10 bases lying between them. CDR3 length: 14 residues. CDR3 in amino acids: CASSSGTYTDTQYF. For the CDR3, the DNA is TGTGCCAGCAGTTCAGGGACTTACACAGATACGCAGTATTTT.

This clonotype has more than one count but fewer than ten. The chain has TRBV28 and TRBJ2-7, with 7 positions matching TRBD2. The junction had 6 bases not matched to a gene; V was cut back by 3 bases and J by 1 base. The germline CDR1 and CDR2 sequences are MDHEN and SYDVKM. The CDR3 is 15 amino acids. CDR3 sequence: CASSLGLPFSYEQYF. CDR3 bases: TGTGCCAGCAGTTTGGGACTACCCTTTTCCTACGAGCAGTACTTC.

This clonotype was detected a few times. J is TRBJ1-5 and V is TRBV28, with D tentatively TRBD1 (6 bases). The germline CDR1 and CDR2 sequences are MDHEN and SYDVKM. V lost 2 bases and J lost 7, with 9 bases in between. This CDR3 spans 13 amino acids. The CDR3 sequence is CASSLQGQQPQHF. The CDR3 bases are TGTGCCAGCAGTTTACAGGGGCAACAGCCCCAGCATTTT.

V and J are TRBV14 and TRBJ1-2; D not resolved. CDR3 length: 19 amino acids. The V end was cut by 0 bases, the J end by 1 base, with 21 bases between. Per the germline V gene, CDR1 is SGHDN and CDR2 is FVKESK. CDR3: CASSQDLLNSVNYNYGYTF. Here the CDR3 DNA reads TGTGCCAGCAGCCAAGATCTCCTAAATTCCGTTAACTATAACTATGGCTACACCTTC.

The rearrangement joins TRBV19 to TRBJ1-5; D not certain. Germline values: CDR1 LNHDA, CDR2 SQIVND (reference sequence). V was trimmed by 7 bases and J by 0 bases, leaving 10 bases between them. The length of the CDR3 is 14 residues. The CDR3 DNA follows: TGTGCCAGTAATGTTGGTGGTAGCAATCAGCCCCAGCATTTT. It encodes CASNVGGSNQPQHF.

The chain carries TRBV20-1 and TRBJ2-1; the D gene could be TRBD1 or TRBD2 (5 bases each). This CDR3 is 14 amino acids long. V dropped 1 base and J dropped 3 bases, with 10 bases sitting between them. The V gene's germline CDR1 is DFQATT and CDR2 SNEGSKA (reference sequence). The CDR3 is CSARAGDGYNEQFF. CDR3 in DNA: TGCAGTGCTAGAGCCGGGGACGGCTACAATGAGCAGTTCTTC.

This clonotype was detected many times. The CDR3, as DNA: TGCAGTGCACCGGGACAGGGTCGGGCAGAGACCCAGTACTTC. Protein sequence: CSAPGQGRAETQYF. The chain has TRBV20-1 and TRBJ2-5; 9 nucleotides line up with TRBD1. The V and J ends lost 6 bases and 4 bases, in that order; junction bases with no gene match: 9. Looked up from germline, CDR1 is DFQATT and CDR2 is SNEGSKA (reference sequence). The CDR3 is made up of 14 amino acids.

Only a few counts were recorded for this clonotype. The chain is built from TRBV7-9 and TRBJ2-1; 7 bases map to TRBD2. This CDR3 spans 12 amino acids. Losses at the gene ends were 6 bases for V and 8 bases for J; bases not matched to a gene: 4. Germline V gene lookup returns CDR1 SEHNR and CDR2 FQNEAQ (reference sequence). CDR3 protein: CASSYLADEQFF. CDR3 nucleotide sequence: TGTGCCAGCAGTTACCTAGCGGATGAGCAGTTCTTC.

This clonotype showed up just a few times. The CDR3 DNA is TGTGCCAGCAGCCGGGACACACAAAATGAAAAACTGTTTTTT. Protein: CASSRDTQNEKLFF. This rearrangement joins TRBV7-9 to TRBJ1-4; possible D gene TRBD1, 6 bases. The CDR3 spans 14 residues. The V gene's germline CDR1 is SEHNR and CDR2 FQNEAQ (reference sequence). V lost 5 bases and J lost 5, with 12 bases in between.

The CDR3 sequence: CASSPPGGYTGELFF. The CDR3 DNA reads TGTGCCAGCAGTCCCCCCGGGGGTTACACCGGGGAGCTGTTTTTT. The chain uses TRBV2 and TRBJ2-2, with D perhaps matching TRBD2 (6 bases). V shed 5 bases and J shed 3 bases, with 13 bases lying between them. This CDR3 has 15 residues. CDR1 is SNHLY, CDR2 FYNNEI, per germline.

The CDR3 is CASSRTSGRINEQFF. DNA of the CDR3: TGTGCCAGCAGCAGGACTAGCGGGAGGATAAATGAGCAGTTCTTC. V and J are TRBV7-3 and TRBJ2-1; 14 nucleotides agree with TRBD2. CDR1 and CDR2 from the germline V gene are SGHTA and FQGTGA. This CDR3 has 15 residues. With V trimmed by 5 bases and J by 7 bases, 4 bases remained unmatched.

The V call is TRBV14, the J call TRBJ2-7; 8 positions agree with TRBD2. Germline V gives CDR1 SGHDN, CDR2 FVKESK. Trimming took 4 bases from V and 6 from J; bases not matched to a gene: 8. This CDR3 comprises 14 residues. In DNA form, the CDR3 reads TGTGCCAGCAGCCGTGGAGCGGGAGTAGCCGAGCAGTACTTC. Its protein product is CASSRGAGVAEQYF.

The chain recombines TRBV7-2 with TRBJ2-2; D might be TRBD1 or TRBD2, each matching 5 bases. The CDR3 is made up of 15 amino acids. Between the trimmed V and J ends, which lost 0 bases and 5 bases, there was a span of 10 bases. Germline CDR1 and CDR2: SGHTA and FQGNSA. CDR3 protein: CASSLAGTVTGELFF. The CDR3 DNA reads as TGTGCCAGCAGCTTAGCCGGGACCGTTACCGGGGAGCTGTTTTTT.

The table lists this clonotype with a few counts. The J gene is TRBJ2-5, the V gene TRBV10-3; TRBD1 aligns across 11 bases. The CDR3 loop spans 15 amino acids. V lost 6 bases, J lost 4 bases, and 7 bases stayed unmatched. The germline V gene encodes CDR1 ENHRY and CDR2 SYGVKD. Here the CDR3 DNA reads TGTGCCATCAGCGAGGACAGGGGGCTTCGAGAGACCCAGTACTTC. This encodes CAISEDRGLRETQYF.

The rearrangement joins TRBV20-1 to TRBJ2-1; TRBD1 agrees at 7 bases. Germline V CDR1 and CDR2: DFQATT, SNEGSKA (reference sequence). V was pared by 6 bases and J by 7 bases, with 9 bases of the junction left unmatched. The CDR3 has 13 amino acids. CDR3 residues: CSARTGVGNEQFF. CDR3 DNA sequence: TGCAGTGCACGCACAGGGGTGGGAAATGAGCAGTTCTTC.

V usage is TRBV7-9 and J usage is TRBJ1-4, with D possibly being TRBD1 (5 bases). With 2 bases removed from V and 2 bases from J, the gap between germline ends came to 12 bases. Germline CDR1 reads SEHNR; CDR2 reads FQNEAQ (reference sequence). The CDR3 totals 16 residues. As DNA, the CDR3 is TGTGCCAGCAGCTTATTGGCAGGGTCGACTAATGAAAAACTGTTTTTT. Its translation is CASSLLAGSTNEKLFF.

This clonotype was detected ten times or more. The rearrangement links TRBV29-1 to TRBJ2-1; maybe TRBD2 (5 bases). V shed 5 bases and J shed 4 bases, with 9 bases lying between them. The CDR3 covers 12 residues. Germline assignment: CDR1 SQVTM and CDR2 ANQGSEA. As DNA, the CDR3 is TGCAGCGTTAAACCGGGGTACAATGAGCAGTTCTTC. Translated, it gives CSVKPGYNEQFF.

This chain uses TRBV7-9 with TRBJ2-3; 7 nucleotides agree with TRBD1. CDR3 length: 14 amino acids. The J segment lost 7 bases and the V segment lost 4 bases, leaving 8 bases of the junction unmatched. The germline V gene encodes CDR1 SEHNR and CDR2 FQNEAQ (reference sequence). CDR3 amino acids: CASSSSGRGHTQYF. CDR3 DNA sequence: TGTGCCAGCAGCTCGAGCGGAAGGGGGCATACGCAGTATTTT.

This clonotype was observed a few times. The chain has TRBV24-1 and TRBJ2-3; D is undetermined. Germline V gives CDR1 KGHDR, CDR2 SFDVKD. Trimming took 4 bases from V and 2 from J, leaving 12 bases between them. This CDR3 spans 15 amino acids. CDR3 nucleotides: TGTGCCACCAGTGAACCTAGATTCGACACAGATACGCAGTATTTT. Its translation is CATSEPRFDTDTQYF.

Many counts were recorded for this clonotype. The genes are TRBV20-1 and TRBJ2-6; D not certain. Trimming shortened V by 6 bases and J by 2 bases, and 5 bases separated the two germline ends. The CDR3 contains 12 residues. Germline V gives CDR1 DFQATT, CDR2 SNEGSKA (reference sequence). This chain's CDR3 is CSAVTGANVLTF. The CDR3 nucleotides are TGCAGTGCCGTTACTGGGGCCAACGTCCTGACTTTC.